The clone carrying this T cell receptor (beta chain) was counted ten times or more. Its antigen is unidentified. Scientists made TCR beta libraries using quantitative 5'-RACE with molecular barcodes. TCRdb used MiXCR to reprocess the 5' RACE reads, holding one entry per CDR3 protein. The table records about 42,000 distinct CDR3 sequences, roughly 2.5% of them present only once. This sample stems from a study of CD8 T cells in ankylosing spondylitis. Study-wide findings and caveats: Disease-associated clonotypes exhibited CD8+ identity and were relatively infrequent in peripheral blood. Disease-linked clones reportedly concentrated significantly in matched ankylosing spondylitis synovial fluid. What appeared characteristic of ankylosing spondylitis blood was a TCR beta motif of seven to nine highly homologous variants.

The receptor was isolated from a male donor with ankylosing spondylitis or in good health (not recorded which). The sequencing input was blood, either unsorted or a sorted T cell fraction (not recorded which).

The CDR3 reads CASSLTGSLDTDTQYF. CDR3 coding DNA: TGTGCCAGCAGCCTTACGGGATCCTTGGACACAGATACGCAGTATTTT. This sequence joins TRBV9 and TRBJ2-3, with D tentatively TRBD2 (5 bases). The V end was cut by 4 bases, the J end by 2 bases, with 17 bases between. The length of the CDR3 is 16 residues. CDR1 and CDR2 (germline): SGDLS, YYNGEE.